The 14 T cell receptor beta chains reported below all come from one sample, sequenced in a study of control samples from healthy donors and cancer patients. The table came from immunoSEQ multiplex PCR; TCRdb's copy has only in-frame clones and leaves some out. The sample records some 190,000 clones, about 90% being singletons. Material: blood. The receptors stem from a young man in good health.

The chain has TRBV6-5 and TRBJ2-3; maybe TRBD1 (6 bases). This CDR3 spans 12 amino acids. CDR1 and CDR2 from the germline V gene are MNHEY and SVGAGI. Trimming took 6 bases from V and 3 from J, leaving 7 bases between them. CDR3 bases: TGTGCCAGCAGCAGGGGTACAGATACGCAGTATTTT. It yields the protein CASSRGTDTQYF.

The CDR3 region is CASSLSGVNTEAFF. For the CDR3, the DNA is TGTGCCAGCAGCTTATCAGGGGTGAACACTGAAGCTTTCTTT. The J gene is TRBJ1-1, the V gene TRBV7-2; tentative D call: TRBD1 (6 bases). The CDR3 spans 14 residues. Germline V gives CDR1 SGHTA, CDR2 FQGNSA. The germline V and J ends were trimmed by 2 bases and 0 bases, with 7 bases remaining between them.

CDR3 sequence: CASSLAGIQGRSQHF. DNA for the CDR3: TGTGCCAGCAGCTTGGCAGGGATCCAGGGACGGTCCCAGCATTTT. This chain connects TRBV5-6 to TRBJ1-5, with D possibly matching TRBD1 (5 bases). CDR3 length: 15 residues. From germline, CDR1 is SGHDT and CDR2 YYEEEE. Deletions cut 0 bases from V and 11 bases from J, with 18 bases between.

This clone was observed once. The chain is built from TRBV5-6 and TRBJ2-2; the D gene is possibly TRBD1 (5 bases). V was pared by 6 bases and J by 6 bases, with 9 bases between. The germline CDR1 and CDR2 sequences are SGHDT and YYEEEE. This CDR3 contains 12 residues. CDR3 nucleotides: TGTGCCAGCAAGGGGTTATCCGGGGAGCTGTTTTTT. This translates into CASKGLSGELFF.

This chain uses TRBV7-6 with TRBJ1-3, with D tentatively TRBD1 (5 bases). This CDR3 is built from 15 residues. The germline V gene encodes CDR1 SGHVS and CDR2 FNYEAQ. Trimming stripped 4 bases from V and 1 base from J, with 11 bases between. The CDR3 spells CASSYLGGSGNTIYF. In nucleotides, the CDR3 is TGTGCCAGCAGCTACCTGGGGGGGTCTGGAAACACCATATATTTT.

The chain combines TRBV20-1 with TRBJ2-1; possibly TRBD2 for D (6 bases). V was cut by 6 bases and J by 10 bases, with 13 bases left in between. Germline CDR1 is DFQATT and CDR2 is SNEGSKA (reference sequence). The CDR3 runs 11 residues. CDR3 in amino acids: CSATSGVEQFF. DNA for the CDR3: TGCAGTGCCACATCGGGAGTAGAGCAGTTCTTC.

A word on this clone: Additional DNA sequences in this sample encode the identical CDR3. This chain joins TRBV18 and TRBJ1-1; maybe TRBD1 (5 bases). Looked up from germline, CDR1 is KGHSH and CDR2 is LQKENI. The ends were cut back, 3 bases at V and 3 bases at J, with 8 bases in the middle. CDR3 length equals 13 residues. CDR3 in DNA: TGTGCCAGCTCACCGCGCAGGGACACTGAAGCTTTCTTT. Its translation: CASSPRRDTEAFF.

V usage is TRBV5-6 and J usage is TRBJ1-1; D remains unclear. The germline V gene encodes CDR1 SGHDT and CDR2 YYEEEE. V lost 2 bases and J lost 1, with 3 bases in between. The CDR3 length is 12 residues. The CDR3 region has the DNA TGTGCCAGCAGCTTCGGGAACACTGAAGCTTTCTTT. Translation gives CASSFGNTEAFF.

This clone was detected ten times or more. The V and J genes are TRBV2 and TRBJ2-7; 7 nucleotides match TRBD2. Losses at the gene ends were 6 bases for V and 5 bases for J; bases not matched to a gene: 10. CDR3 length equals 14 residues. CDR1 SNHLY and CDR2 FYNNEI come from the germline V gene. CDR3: CASRRAGRYNEQYF. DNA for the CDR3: TGTGCCAGCAGGAGAGCGGGGCGGTATAACGAGCAGTACTTC.

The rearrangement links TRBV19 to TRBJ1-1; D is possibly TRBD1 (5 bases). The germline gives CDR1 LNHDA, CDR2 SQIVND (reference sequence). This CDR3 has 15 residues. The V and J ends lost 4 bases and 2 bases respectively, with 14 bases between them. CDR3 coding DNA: TGTGCCAGTAGTAGGTCGGGGGTCCTTAACACTGAAGCTTTCTTT. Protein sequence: CASSRSGVLNTEAFF.

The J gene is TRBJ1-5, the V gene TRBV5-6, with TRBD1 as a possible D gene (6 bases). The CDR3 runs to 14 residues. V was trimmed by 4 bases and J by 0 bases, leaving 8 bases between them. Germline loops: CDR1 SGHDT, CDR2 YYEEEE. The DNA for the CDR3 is TGTGCCAGCAGCGAGGGGGATAGCAATCAGCCCCAGCATTTT. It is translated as CASSEGDSNQPQHF.

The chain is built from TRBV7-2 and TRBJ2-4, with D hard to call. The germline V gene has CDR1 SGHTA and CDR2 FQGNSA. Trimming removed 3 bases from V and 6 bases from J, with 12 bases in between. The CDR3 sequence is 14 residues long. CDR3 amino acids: CASSLGKVGNIQYF. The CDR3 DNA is TGTGCCAGCAGCTTGGGGAAAGTGGGAAACATTCAGTACTTC. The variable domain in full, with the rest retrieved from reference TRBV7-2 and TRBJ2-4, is GAGVSQSPSNKVTEKGKDVELRCDPISGHTALYWYRQSLGQGLEFLIYFQGNSAPDKSGLPSDRFSAERTGGSVSTLTIQRTQQEDSAVYLCASSLGKVGNIQYFGAGTRLSVL.

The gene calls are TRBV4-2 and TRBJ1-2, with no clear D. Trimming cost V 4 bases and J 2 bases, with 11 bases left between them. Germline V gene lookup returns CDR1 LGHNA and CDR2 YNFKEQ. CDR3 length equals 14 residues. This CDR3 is CASSPHTENYGYTF. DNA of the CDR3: TGTGCCAGCAGCCCGCACACAGAAAACTATGGCTACACCTTC.

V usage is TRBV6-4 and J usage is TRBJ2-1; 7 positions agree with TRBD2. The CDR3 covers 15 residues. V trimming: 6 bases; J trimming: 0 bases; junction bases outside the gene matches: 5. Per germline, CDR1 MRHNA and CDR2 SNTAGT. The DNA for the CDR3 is TGTGCCAGCAGCGCCCAGCGGGGCTCCTACAATGAGCAGTTCTTC. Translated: CASSAQRGSYNEQFF.